This passage covers 8 T cell receptor beta chains from one sample sequenced in a study of long-term antiretroviral therapy in people with HIV (dated by TCRdb to the early 2020s). The immunoSEQ hsTCRB v3.0 assay was used at survey level resolution to sequence the TRB variable region. In TCRdb, the immuneACCESS table is reduced to in-frame sequences with V and J assigned. These tables do not hold every clone; where another copy was compared, an unresolved V gene accounts for under half, and the others remain unexplained. In this sample the table shows more than 30,000 clones, around 75% of which occur a single time. The ten top clones hold approximately 3.4% of the sample. The sample in question was unsorted PBMCs, obtained 1.9 years after starting antiretroviral therapy. Receptors were obtained from a man aged 18 to 30 with HIV.

This clone was observed a handful of times. The rearrangement uses TRBV10-3 and TRBJ2-1, with 9 bases matching TRBD2. The CDR3 sequence is 17 residues long. The J segment lost 6 bases and the V segment lost 0 bases, leaving 9 bases of the junction unmatched. Germline CDR1 is ENHRY and CDR2 is SYGVKD. CDR3: CAISESKASGDFNEQFF. The CDR3 coding sequence is TGTGCCATCAGTGAGTCTAAGGCTAGCGGGGATTTCAATGAGCAGTTCTTC.

This chain joins TRBV20-1 and TRBJ1-4, with a weak D call TRBD1 (6 bases). The CDR3 extends over 11 amino acids. Trimming removed 3 bases from V and 7 bases from J, with 6 bases in between. CDR1 is DFQATT, CDR2 SNEGSKA, per germline (reference sequence). The chain's CDR3 is CSASRGEKLFF. The CDR3 DNA sequence: TGCAGTGCTAGCAGGGGTGAAAAACTGTTTTTT.

The table lists this clone with a count of one. The V and J genes are TRBV11-2 and TRBJ1-3; 9 nucleotides agree with TRBD1. The CDR3 runs 14 residues. V shed 5 bases, J shed 7 bases, and the junction held 6 bases outside the gene matches. CDR1 is SGHAT, CDR2 FQNNGV, per germline. CDR3 bases: TGTGCCAGCAGCCGGGACAGGGTACTTAACACCATATATTTT. It specifies CASSRDRVLNTIYF.

This sequence joins TRBV4-1 and TRBJ2-1, with 7 bases matching TRBD2. Germline CDR1 and CDR2: MGHRA and YSYEKL. The CDR3 length is 16 residues. The V segment lost 5 bases and the J segment 7 bases; nucleotides outside the gene matches: 14. CDR3 DNA sequence: TGCGCCAGCAGCTCCTCGGACCTAGGACTAGTGAATGAGCAGTTCTTC. This encodes CASSSSDLGLVNEQFF.

This chain links TRBV2 with TRBJ1-4; possible D gene TRBD1, 5 bases. Germline V gene sequence: CDR1 SNHLY, CDR2 FYNNEI. V was cut by 5 bases and J by 5 bases, with 12 bases left in between. The CDR3 runs to 14 residues. The DNA for the CDR3 is TGTGCCAGCAGTCGAGGTGGGGGGAATGAAAAACTGTTTTTT. It codes for CASSRGGGNEKLFF. Based on the CDR3 plus reference TRBV2 and TRBJ1-4, the full variable domain is EPEVTQTPSHQVTQMGQEVILRCVPISNHLYFYWYRQILGQKVEFLVSFYNNEISEKSEIFDDQFSVERPDGSNFTLKIRSTKLEDSAMYFCASSRGGGNEKLFFGSGTQLSVL.

V gene TRBV5-4 combines with J gene TRBJ1-2; 7 bases align to TRBD1. This CDR3 region has 15 residues. Germline V gene lookup returns CDR1 SGHNT and CDR2 YYREEE (reference sequence). J gave up 0 bases and V 4 bases, and 6 bases lay outside the gene matches. This chain's CDR3 is CASSADRVSNYGYTF. In DNA, the CDR3 is TGTGCCAGCAGCGCAGACAGGGTTTCTAACTATGGCTACACCTTC.

This chain uses TRBV28 with TRBJ1-3; the match to TRBD1 covers 9 bases. V was pared by 5 bases and J by 4 bases, with 9 bases of the junction left unmatched. Per the germline V gene, CDR1 is MDHEN and CDR2 is SYDVKM. This CDR3 contains 16 residues. CDR3 region: CASSTPGQGGGNTIYF. CDR3 sequence (DNA): TGTGCCAGCAGTACACCGGGACAGGGTGGGGGAAACACCATATATTTT.

V and J are TRBV10-1 and TRBJ2-3; 8 bases match TRBD2. The V gene's germline CDR1 is WNHNN and CDR2 SYGVQD (reference sequence). The CDR3 has 17 residues. With V trimmed by 3 bases and J by 3 bases, 11 bases remained unmatched. CDR3 DNA sequence: TGCGCCAGCAGTGAAGGTAGCGGGGTTGAAGGTACAGATACGCAGTATTTT. The encoded protein is CASSEGSGVEGTDTQYF.